This TCR beta chain was identified during a study of persistence of HIV-infected CD4 T cells. An overlapping HIV-1 Gag peptide pool stimulated these cells at about 0.91 ug/peptide/mL. CD40L-negative CD69-negative CD45RO-high memory CD4+ T cells were sorted as populations depleted of antigen-responding cells. Stimulated PBMCs had first been depleted of CD8+ T cells. This was the immunoSEQ version 4 assay in survey mode. Produced via immunoSEQ multiplex PCR; TCRdb's table is partial and in-frame only. Of about 36,000 clones listed, about 84% are singletons. Comment on this clone: The antigen is unknown.

The CDR3 contains 13 residues. V lost 0 bases and J lost 8, with 6 bases in between. Germline V lookup: CDR1 SGHRS, CDR2 YFSETQ. The rearrangement links TRBV5-1 to TRBJ1-6; the D is unclear. This TCR was sampled from an adult with HIV. The donor label of this sample is uncertain. Sequencing used cultured CD4+ T cells from PBMCs, obtained from a patient who received antiretroviral therapy. The CDR3 DNA sequence: TGCGCCAGCAGCTTGGGTGGGGATTCACCCCTCCACTTT. It yields the protein CASSLGGDSPLHF. Filled out from reference TRBV5-1 and TRBJ1-6, the complete variable domain reads KAGVTQTPRYLIKTRGQQVTLSCSPISGHRSVSWYQQTPGQGLQFLFEYFSETQRNKGNFPGRFSGRQFSNSRSEMNVSTLELGDSALYLCASSLGGDSPLHFGNGTRLTVT.